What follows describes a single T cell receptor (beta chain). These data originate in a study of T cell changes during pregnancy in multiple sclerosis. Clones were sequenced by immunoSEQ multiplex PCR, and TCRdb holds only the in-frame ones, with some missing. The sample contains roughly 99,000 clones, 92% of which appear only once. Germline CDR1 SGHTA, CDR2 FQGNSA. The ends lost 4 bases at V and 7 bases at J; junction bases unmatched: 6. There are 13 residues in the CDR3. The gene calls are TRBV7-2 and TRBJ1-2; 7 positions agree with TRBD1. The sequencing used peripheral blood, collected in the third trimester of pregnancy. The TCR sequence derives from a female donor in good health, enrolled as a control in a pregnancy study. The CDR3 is CASSYDRVVGYTF. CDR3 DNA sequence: TGTGCCAGCAGCTACGACAGGGTGGTTGGCTACACCTTC. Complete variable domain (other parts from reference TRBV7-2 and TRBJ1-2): GAGVSQSPSNKVTEKGKDVELRCDPISGHTALYWYRQSLGQGLEFLIYFQGNSAPDKSGLPSDRFSAERTGGSVSTLTIQRTQQEDSAVYLCASSYDRVVGYTFGSGTRLTVV.